A selection of T cell receptor beta chains follows, all from one sample in a study of blood T cell repertoires in COVID-19. Using immunoSEQ multiplex PCR, the repertoire was profiled, and TCRdb retains in-frame clones only, with some absent. Here the sample spans about 400,000 clones, more than 70% being singletons. Sample: PBMCs or T cells enriched from blood (not recorded which). These receptors all come from a man aged 35-49 years in a cohort exposed to, infected with or recovered from COVID-19 (not recorded which). The CDR3 runs from the conserved cysteine through the conserved F or W. The D gene is left open where the match is weak. Clone size is shown for a subset of rows, as once, few, many or a class of expanded clone.

V,size,length,J,D,CDR3,DNA
TRBV3-1/TRBV3-2,.,14,TRBJ2-1,TRBD2,CASSQGGRVDEQFF,TGTGCCAGCAGCCAAGGCGGGAGGGTAGATGAGCAGTTCTTC
TRBV28,many,12,TRBJ1-1,.,CASSTGSTEAFF,TGTGCCAGCAGTACAGGGAGCACTGAAGCTTTCTTT
TRBV5-1,few,18,TRBJ1-3,TRBD1,CASSFFGTGGMSGNTIYF,TGCGCCAGCAGCTTCTTCGGGACAGGGGGTATGTCTGGAAACACCATATATTTT
TRBV5-1,.,14,TRBJ1-4,.,CASSLWGEREKLFF,TGCGCCAGCAGCTTGTGGGGGGAGCGGGAAAAACTGTTTTTT
TRBV5-1,.,14,TRBJ2-7,.,CASSFGQGLGEQYF,TGCGCCAGCAGCTTTGGCCAGGGGCTCGGCGAGCAGTACTTC
TRBV24-1,.,16,TRBJ1-5,TRBD1,CATSDSTGRSNQPQHF,TGTGCCACCAGTGACTCGACAGGGAGGAGCAATCAGCCCCAGCATTTT
TRBV5-1,.,14,TRBJ2-7,TRBD2,CASTGTSGPYEQYF,TGCGCCAGCACCGGGACTAGCGGCCCCTACGAGCAGTACTTC
TRBV4-1,.,14,TRBJ2-1,TRBD2,CASSQNSGSHEQFF,TGCGCCAGCAGCCAGAATAGCGGGAGCCATGAGCAGTTCTTC
TRBV7-8,few,16,TRBJ2-2,.,CASSLAMAAGSGELFF,TGTGCCAGCAGCTTAGCGATGGCCGCCGGGTCCGGGGAGCTGTTTTTT
TRBV30,.,13,TRBJ2-3,.,CAWRGQSTDTQYF,TGTGCCTGGAGGGGGCAAAGCACAGATACGCAGTATTTT